This TCR beta chain was identified during a study of shared clonotypes between healthy human individuals. General study results and limits: Non-shared clonotypes displayed generation probabilities falling below those of clonotypes present in all four donors. Richness estimates generally favored naive over memory subsets.

Trimming took 1 base from V and 3 from J; bases not matched to a gene: 7. This CDR3 comprises 16 residues. Per germline, CDR1 KGHSH and CDR2 LQKENI. Source study methods: Filtering differed because ImmunoSEQ produced junction-only sequences that carried no quality scores. This table comes from immunoSEQ multiplex PCR, and its TCRdb copy is limited to in-frame clones, with some not included. For V, J and clone size, that table is used; D and trimming come from the DNA. The sample has 2,500,000 or so clones, 90% to 95% seen once. On this clone: The antigen is unknown.

Sequencing input: naive CD4+ T cells sorted from blood. Subset here: CD45RA+ positively selected. The sequence derives from a man younger than 30 in good health. This chain uses TRBV18 with TRBJ2-7, with 9 positions matching TRBD1. CDR3 in amino acids: CASSPLEDRGFYEQYF. In DNA, the CDR3 is TGTGCCAGCTCACCACTAGAGGACAGGGGTTTCTACGAGCAGTACTTC. The variable domain in full, with the rest retrieved from reference TRBV18 and TRBJ2-7, is NAGVMQNPRHLVRRRGQEARLRCSPMKGHSHVYWYRQLPEEGLKFMVYLQKENIIDESGMPKERFSAEFPKEGPSILRIQQVVRGDSAAYFCASSPLEDRGFYEQYFGPGTRLTVT.